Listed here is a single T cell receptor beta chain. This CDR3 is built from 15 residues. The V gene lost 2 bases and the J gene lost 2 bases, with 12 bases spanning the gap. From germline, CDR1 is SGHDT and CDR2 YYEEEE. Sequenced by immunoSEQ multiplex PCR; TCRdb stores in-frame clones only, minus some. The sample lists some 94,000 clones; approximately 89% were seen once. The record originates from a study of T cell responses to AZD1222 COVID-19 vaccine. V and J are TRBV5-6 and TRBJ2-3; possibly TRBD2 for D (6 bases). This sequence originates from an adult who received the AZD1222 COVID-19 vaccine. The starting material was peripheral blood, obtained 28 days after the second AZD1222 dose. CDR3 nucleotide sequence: TGTGCCAGCAGCTTCTTAGCGGAGTACACAGATACGCAGTATTTT. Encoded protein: CASSFLAEYTDTQYF.